This TCR beta chain comes out of a study of T cell responses to AZD1222 COVID-19 vaccine. Study-level results: Once two AZD1222 doses were given, Spike-specific TCR breadth and depth went up. Donors were mostly white British, more females; clonal diversity possibly underestimated.

The protocol was immunoSEQ multiplex PCR, while the TCRdb copy is restricted to in-frame clones and leaves out a portion. The table records more than 95,000 clones, 88% of them present only once. This clone was observed once. The antigen is not known. The V end lost 3 bases, the J end lost 4 bases, and 12 bases lay between the germline ends. Germline assignment: CDR1 SGHNT and CDR2 YENEEA. The CDR3 consists of 14 residues. This chain joins TRBV11-3 and TRBJ2-5; possible D gene TRBD1, 5 bases. The sequence was obtained from an adult in good health. This specimen was peripheral blood, taken on day 0 of AZD1222 vaccination. CDR3 in DNA: TGTGCCAGCAGCTTTTCAGGGCTGGGAGAGACCCAGTACTTC. Its protein product is CASSFSGLGETQYF.